This TCR beta chain was sequenced in a study of T cell repertoires in cytomegalovirus infection (dated by TCRdb to between 2017 and 2020). Looking at the study overall: Donor HLA type was relevant to the analysis, as public TCR beta signatures indicated carriage of CMV infection together with the matching HLA type. The investigation overall reported the following: In the ex vivo response, HLA-C-restricted CMV-specific TCR beta clonotypes were dominant, and in two of eight donors the single most frequent clonotype came from this HLA-C-restricted group. In both this cohort and an independent roughly 330-donor cohort, the cumulative frequency of public TCR beta family members distinguished carriers of CMV infection plus the relevant HLA type.

A note on this clonotype: Its antigen is currently not known. Base quality data are lacking; no much larger clone is found one base away.

The sequencer was an Illumina HiSeq 1500. TCRdb reanalyzed the raw reads on its own, using fastp at Q25 for trimming and MiXCR for clone calling, and kept in-frame beta chains. Every CDR3 protein is listed once, alongside the most common genes and DNA of its rows. The sample table shows some 300,000 distinct CDR3 sequences, and 15% to 20% are seen once. More than 10% of the sample is held by the ten biggest clonotypes. Sample: PBMCs. This clonotype was obtained from a human donor in good health (CMV status not recorded). Some clones in this sample may be carry-over from other donors' samples.

The CDR3 protein: CSARGGQRVTEAFF. The DNA sequence is as follows: TGCAGTGCTAGGGGGGGACAGAGGGTAACTGAAGCTTTCTTT. The V and J segments used are TRBV20-1 and TRBJ1-1, with 7 middle bases fitting TRBD1. From the cysteine through the phenylalanine, the CDR3 covers 14 amino acids. Only CDR3 DNA remains: 42 bases, in frame from the first base. The germline V gene encodes CDR1 DFQATT and CDR2 SNEGSKA (reference sequence). The V end gives up 3 bases and the J end 5 bases, leaving 9 bases in the junction not matched to a gene.